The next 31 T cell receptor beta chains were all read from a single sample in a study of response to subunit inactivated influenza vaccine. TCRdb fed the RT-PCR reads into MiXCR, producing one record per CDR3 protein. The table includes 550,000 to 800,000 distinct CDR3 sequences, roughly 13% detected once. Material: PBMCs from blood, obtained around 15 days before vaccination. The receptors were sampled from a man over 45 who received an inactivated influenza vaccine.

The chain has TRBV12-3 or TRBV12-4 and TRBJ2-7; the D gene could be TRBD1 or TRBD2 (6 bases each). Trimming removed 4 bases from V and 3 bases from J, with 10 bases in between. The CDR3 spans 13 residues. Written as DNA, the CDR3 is TGTGCCAGCAGTTGGGGGGACATCTACGAGCAGTACTTC. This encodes CASSWGDIYEQYF.

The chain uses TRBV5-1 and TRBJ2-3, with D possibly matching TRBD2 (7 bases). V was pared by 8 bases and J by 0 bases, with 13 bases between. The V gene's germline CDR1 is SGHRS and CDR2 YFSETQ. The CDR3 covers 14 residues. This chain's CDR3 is CASSAGASTDTQYF. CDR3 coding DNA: TGCGCCAGTTCGGCGGGGGCTAGCACAGATACGCAGTATTTT.

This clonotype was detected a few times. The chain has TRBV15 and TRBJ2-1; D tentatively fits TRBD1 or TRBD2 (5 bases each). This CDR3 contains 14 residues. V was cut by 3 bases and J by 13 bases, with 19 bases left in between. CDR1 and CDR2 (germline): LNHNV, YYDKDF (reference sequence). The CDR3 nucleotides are TGTGCCACCAGCAGTTTGAGGGAATTGGGGGAACAGTTCTTC. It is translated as CATSSLRELGEQFF.

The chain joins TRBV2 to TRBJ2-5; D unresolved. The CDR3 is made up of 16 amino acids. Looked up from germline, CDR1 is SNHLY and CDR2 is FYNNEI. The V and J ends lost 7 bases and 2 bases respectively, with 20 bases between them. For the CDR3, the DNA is TGTGCCAGCATCAAGAACGTAGGGTCTACACAAGAGACCCAGTACTTC. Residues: CASIKNVGSTQETQYF.

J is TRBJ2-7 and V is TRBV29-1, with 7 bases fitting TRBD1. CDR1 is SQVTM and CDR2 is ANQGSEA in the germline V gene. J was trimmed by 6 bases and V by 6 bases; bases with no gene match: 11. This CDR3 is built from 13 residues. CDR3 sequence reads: CSVGVGQVSEQYF. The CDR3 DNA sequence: TGCAGCGTGGGCGTTGGACAGGTCTCCGAGCAGTACTTC.

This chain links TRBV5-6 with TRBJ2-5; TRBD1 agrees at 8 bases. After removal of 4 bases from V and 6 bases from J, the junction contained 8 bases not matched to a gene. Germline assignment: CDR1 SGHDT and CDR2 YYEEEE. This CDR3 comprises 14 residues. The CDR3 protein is CASSSLTGDKTQYF. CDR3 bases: TGTGCCAGCAGCAGCCTGACAGGGGACAAGACCCAGTACTTC.

CDR3 sequence reads: CASSIGPSMYGYTF. As DNA, the CDR3 is TGTGCCAGCAGCATAGGACCTTCCATGTATGGCTACACCTTC. The chain uses TRBV11-2 and TRBJ1-2; D not resolved. Trimming shortened V by 5 bases and J by 5 bases, and 15 bases separated the two germline ends. The CDR3 has 14 amino acids. CDR1 and CDR2 (germline): SGHAT, FQNNGV.

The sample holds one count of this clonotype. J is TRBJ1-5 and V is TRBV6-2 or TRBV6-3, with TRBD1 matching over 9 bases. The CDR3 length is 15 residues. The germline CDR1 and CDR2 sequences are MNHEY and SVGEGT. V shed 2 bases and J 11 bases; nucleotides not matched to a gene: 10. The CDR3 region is CASSYQTGGPASQHF. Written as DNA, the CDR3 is TGTGCCAGCAGTTACCAGACAGGGGGGCCTGCCTCCCAGCATTTT.

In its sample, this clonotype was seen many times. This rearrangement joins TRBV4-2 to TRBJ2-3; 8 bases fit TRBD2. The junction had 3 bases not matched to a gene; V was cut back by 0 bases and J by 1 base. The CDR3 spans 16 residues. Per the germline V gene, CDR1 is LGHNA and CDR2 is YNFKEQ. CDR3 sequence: CASSQDTAGGTDTQYF. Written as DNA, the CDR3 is TGTGCCAGCAGCCAAGATACAGCGGGGGGCACAGATACGCAGTATTTT.

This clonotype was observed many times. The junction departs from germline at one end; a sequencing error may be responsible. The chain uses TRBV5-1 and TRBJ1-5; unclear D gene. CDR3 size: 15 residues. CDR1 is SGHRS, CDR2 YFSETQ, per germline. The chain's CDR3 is CASSLGQYSNQPQHF. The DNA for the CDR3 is TGTGCCAGCAGTTTAGGGCAATATAGCAATCAGCCCCAGCATTTT.

The CDR3 coding sequence is TGTGCCAGCAGTTTATCCCCCCAGGTTGGCGCCGGGGAGCTGTTTTTT. Translating it yields CASSLSPQVGAGELFF. The rearrangement joins TRBV28 to TRBJ2-2, with D unclear. Germline CDR1 MDHEN, CDR2 SYDVKM. The V end lost 1 base, the J end lost 6 bases, and 15 bases lay between the germline ends. This CDR3 contains 16 residues.

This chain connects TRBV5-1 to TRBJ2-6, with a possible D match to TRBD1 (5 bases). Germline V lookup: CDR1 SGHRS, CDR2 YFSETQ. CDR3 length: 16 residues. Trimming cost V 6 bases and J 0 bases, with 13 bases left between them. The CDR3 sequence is CASIQGASSGANVLTF. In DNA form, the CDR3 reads TGCGCCAGCATACAAGGGGCAAGCTCTGGGGCCAACGTCCTGACTTTC.

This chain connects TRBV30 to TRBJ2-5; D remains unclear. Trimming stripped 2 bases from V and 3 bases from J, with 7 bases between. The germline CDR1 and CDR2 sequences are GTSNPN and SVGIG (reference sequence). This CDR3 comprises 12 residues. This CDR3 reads CAWSFQKETQYF. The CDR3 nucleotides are TGTGCCTGGAGTTTTCAAAAAGAGACCCAGTACTTC.

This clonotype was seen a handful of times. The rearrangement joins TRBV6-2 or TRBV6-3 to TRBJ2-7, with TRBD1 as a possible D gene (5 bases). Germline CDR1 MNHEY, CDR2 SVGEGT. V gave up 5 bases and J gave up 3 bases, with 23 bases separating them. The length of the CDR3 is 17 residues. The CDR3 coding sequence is TGTGCCAGCAGTCACCCCAGTGACAGACAGATCTTCTACGAGCAGTACTTC. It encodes CASSHPSDRQIFYEQYF.

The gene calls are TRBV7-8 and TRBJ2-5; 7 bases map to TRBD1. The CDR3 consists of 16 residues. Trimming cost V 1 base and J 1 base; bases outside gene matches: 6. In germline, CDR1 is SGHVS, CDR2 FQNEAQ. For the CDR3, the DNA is TGTGCCAGCAGCTTAGTCCCCAGGGGGTCCCAAGAGACCCAGTACTTC. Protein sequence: CASSLVPRGSQETQYF. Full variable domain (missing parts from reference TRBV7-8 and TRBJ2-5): GAGVSQSPRYKVAKRGQDVALRCDPISGHVSLFWYQQALGQGPEFLTYFQNEAQLDKSGLPSDRFFAERPEGSVSTLKIQRTQQEDSAVYLCASSLVPRGSQETQYFGPGTRLLVL.

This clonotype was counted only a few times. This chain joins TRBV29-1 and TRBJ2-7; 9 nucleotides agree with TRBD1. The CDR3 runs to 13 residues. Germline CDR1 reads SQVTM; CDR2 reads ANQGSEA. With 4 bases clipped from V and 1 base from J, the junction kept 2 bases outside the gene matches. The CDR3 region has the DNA TGCAGCGTTGCGGGACAGGGTTCCTACGAGCAGTACTTC. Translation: CSVAGQGSYEQYF.

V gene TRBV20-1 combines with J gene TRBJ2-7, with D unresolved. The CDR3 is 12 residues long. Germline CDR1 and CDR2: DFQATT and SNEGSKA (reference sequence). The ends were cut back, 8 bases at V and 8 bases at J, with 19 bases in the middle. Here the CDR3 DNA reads TGCAGTCCGACTCAAGGCGGTGAAAAGCAGTACTTC. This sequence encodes CSPTQGGEKQYF.

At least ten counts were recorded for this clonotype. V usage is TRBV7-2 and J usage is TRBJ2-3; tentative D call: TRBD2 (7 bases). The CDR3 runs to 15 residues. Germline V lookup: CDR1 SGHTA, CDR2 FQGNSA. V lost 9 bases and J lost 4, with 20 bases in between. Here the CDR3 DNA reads TGTGCCAGTACAACACGGGGGGCAGGGGCAGATACGCAGTATTTT. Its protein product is CASTTRGAGADTQYF.

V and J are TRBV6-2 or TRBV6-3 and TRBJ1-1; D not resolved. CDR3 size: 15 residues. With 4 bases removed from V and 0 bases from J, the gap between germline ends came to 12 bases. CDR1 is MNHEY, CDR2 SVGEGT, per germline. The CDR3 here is CASSFFEPLNTEAFF. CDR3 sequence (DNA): TGTGCCAGCAGTTTCTTCGAACCCTTGAACACTGAAGCTTTCTTT.

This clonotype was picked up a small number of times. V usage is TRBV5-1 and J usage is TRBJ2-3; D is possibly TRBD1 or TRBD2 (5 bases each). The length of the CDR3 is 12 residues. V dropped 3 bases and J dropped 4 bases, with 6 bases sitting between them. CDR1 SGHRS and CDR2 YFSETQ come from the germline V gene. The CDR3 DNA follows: TGCGCCAGCAGCTGGGACGCAGATACGCAGTATTTT. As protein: CASSWDADTQYF. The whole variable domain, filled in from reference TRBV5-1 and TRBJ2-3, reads KAGVTQTPRYLIKTRGQQVTLSCSPISGHRSVSWYQQTPGQGLQFLFEYFSETQRNKGNFPGRFSGRQFSNSRSEMNVSTLELGDSALYLCASSWDADTQYFGPGTRLTVL.

CDR3 loop: CASSSPRQGLNTGELFF. The CDR3 nucleotides read TGTGCCAGCAGTTCCCCCCGACAGGGACTAAACACCGGGGAGCTGTTTTTT. The chain combines TRBV28 with TRBJ2-2; perhaps D is TRBD1 or TRBD2 (7 bases each). There are 17 residues in the CDR3. V was clipped by 4 bases and J by 2 bases, with 17 bases between them. Looked up from germline, CDR1 is MDHEN and CDR2 is SYDVKM.

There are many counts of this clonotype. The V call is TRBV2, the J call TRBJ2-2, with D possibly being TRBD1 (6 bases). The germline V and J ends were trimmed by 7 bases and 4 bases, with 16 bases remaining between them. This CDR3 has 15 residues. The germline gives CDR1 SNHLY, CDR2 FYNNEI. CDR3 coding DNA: TGTGCCAGCACCCACAGGGCTTTGTCCACCGGGGAGCTGTTTTTT. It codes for CASTHRALSTGELFF.

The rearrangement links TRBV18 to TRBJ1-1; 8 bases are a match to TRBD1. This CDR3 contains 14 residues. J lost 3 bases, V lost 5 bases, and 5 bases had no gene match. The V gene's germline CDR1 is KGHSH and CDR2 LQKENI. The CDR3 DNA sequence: TGTGCCAGCTCAACGATGACAGGGGACACTGAAGCTTTCTTT. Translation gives CASSTMTGDTEAFF.

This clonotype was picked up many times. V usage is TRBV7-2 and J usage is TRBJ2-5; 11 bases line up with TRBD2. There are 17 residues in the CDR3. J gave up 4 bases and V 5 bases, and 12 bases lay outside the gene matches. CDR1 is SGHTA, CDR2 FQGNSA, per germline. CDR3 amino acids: CASSRTSGGTGLETQYF. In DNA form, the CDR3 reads TGTGCCAGCAGCCGAACTAGCGGGGGAACCGGGTTAGAGACCCAGTACTTC.

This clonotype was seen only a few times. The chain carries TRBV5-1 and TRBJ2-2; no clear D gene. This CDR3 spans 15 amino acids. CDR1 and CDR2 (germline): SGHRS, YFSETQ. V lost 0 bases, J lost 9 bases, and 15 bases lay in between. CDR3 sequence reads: CASSLGQAGARELFF. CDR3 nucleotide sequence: TGCGCCAGCAGCTTGGGCCAGGCTGGTGCTAGGGAGCTGTTTTTT.

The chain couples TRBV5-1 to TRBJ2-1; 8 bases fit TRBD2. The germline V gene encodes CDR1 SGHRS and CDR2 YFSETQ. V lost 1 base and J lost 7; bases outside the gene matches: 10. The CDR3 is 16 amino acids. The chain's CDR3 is CASSLKAGGEYNEQFF. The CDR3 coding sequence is TGCGCCAGCAGCTTGAAAGCCGGGGGGGAGTATAATGAGCAGTTCTTC.

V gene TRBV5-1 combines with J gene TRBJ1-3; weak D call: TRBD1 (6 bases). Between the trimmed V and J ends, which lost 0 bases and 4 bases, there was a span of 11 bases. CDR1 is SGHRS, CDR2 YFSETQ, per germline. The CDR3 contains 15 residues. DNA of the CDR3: TGCGCCAGCAGCTTGGAGGGGGACTTCGGAAACACCATATATTTT. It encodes CASSLEGDFGNTIYF.

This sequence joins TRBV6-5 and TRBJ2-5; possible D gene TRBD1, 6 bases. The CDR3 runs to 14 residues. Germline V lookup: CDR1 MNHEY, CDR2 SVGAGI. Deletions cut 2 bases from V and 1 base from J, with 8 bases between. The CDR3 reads CASSYGTSQETQYF. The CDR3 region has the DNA TGTGCCAGCAGTTACGGGACAAGCCAAGAGACCCAGTACTTC.

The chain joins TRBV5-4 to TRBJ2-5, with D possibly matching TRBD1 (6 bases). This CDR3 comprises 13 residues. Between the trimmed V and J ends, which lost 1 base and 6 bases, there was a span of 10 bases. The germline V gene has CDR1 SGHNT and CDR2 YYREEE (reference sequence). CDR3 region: CASSLPQGQTQYF. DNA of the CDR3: TGTGCCAGCAGCTTGCCCCAGGGGCAGACCCAGTACTTC.

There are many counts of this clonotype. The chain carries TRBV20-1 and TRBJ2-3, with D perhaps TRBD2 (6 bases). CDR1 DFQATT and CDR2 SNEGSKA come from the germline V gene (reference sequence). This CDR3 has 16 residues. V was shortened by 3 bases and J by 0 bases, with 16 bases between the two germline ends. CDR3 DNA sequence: TGCAGTGCTAGGAGGAGGGGCAGAGCTAGCACAGATACGCAGTATTTT. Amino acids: CSARRRGRASTDTQYF.

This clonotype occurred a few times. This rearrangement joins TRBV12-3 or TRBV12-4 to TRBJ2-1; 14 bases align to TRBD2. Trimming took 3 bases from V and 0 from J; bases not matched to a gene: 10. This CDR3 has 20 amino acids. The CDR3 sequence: CASSFQGTSGGTTSYNEQFF. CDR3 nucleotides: TGTGCCAGCAGTTTCCAAGGGACTAGCGGGGGAACAACCTCCTACAATGAGCAGTTCTTC.